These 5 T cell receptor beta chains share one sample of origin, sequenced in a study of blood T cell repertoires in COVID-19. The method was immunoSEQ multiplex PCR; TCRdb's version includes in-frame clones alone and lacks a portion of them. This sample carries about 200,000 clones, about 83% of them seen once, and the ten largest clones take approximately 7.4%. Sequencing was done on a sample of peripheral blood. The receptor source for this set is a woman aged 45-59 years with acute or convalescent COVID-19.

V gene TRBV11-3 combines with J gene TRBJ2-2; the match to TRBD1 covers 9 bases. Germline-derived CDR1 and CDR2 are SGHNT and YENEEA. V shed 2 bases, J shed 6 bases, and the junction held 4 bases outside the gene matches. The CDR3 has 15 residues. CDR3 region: CASSLTGGRAGELFF. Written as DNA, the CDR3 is TGTGCCAGCAGCTTAACAGGGGGCCGGGCCGGGGAGCTGTTTTTT.

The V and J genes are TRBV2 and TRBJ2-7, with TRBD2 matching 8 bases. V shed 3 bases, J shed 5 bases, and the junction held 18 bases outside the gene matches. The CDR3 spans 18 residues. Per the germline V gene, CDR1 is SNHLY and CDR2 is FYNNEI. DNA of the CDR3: TGTGCCAGCAGTGATCCCCGAGGAGCGGGAGAGCTCCGAAACGAGCAGTACTTC. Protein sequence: CASSDPRGAGELRNEQYF. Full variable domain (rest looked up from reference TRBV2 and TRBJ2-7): EPEVTQTPSHQVTQMGQEVILRCVPISNHLYFYWYRQILGQKVEFLVSFYNNEISEKSEIFDDQFSVERPDGSNFTLKIRSTKLEDSAMYFCASSDPRGAGELRNEQYFGPGTRLTVT.

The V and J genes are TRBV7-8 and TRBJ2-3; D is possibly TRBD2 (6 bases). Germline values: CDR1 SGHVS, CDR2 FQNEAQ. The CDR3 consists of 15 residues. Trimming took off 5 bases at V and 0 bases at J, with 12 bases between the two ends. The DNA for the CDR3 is TGTGCCAGCAGCGAAGGGAGGAGTAGCACAGATACGCAGTATTTT. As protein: CASSEGRSSTDTQYF.

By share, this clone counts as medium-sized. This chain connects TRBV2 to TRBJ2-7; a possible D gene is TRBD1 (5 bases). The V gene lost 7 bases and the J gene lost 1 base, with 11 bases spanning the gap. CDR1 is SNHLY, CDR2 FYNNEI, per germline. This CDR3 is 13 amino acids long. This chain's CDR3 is CASTQADSYEQYF. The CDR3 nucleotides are TGTGCCAGCACACAGGCCGATTCCTACGAGCAGTACTTC.

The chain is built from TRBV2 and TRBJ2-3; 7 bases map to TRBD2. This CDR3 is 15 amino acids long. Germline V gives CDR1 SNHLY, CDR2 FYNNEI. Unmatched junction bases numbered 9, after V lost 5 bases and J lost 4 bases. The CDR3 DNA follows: TGTGCCAGCAGTCCTCCGGCGGGAGTGGCAGATACGCAGTATTTT. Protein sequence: CASSPPAGVADTQYF. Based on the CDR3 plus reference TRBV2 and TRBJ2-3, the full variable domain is EPEVTQTPSHQVTQMGQEVILRCVPISNHLYFYWYRQILGQKVEFLVSFYNNEISEKSEIFDDQFSVERPDGSNFTLKIRSTKLEDSAMYFCASSPPAGVADTQYFGPGTRLTVL.